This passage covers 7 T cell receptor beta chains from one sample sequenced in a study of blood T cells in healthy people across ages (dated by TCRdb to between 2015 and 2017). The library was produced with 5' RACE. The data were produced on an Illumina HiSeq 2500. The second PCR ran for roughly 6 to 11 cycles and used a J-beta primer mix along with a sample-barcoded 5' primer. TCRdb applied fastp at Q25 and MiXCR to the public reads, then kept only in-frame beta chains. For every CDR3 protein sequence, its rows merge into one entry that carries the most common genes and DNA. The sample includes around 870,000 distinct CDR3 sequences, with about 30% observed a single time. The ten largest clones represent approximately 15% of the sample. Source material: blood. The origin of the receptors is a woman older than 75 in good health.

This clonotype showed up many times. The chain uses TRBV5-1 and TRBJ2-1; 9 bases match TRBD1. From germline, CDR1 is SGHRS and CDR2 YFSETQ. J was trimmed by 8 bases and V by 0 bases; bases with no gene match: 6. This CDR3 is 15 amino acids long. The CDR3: CASSLAGQGWDEQFF. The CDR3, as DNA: TGCGCCAGCAGCTTGGCGGGACAGGGCTGGGATGAGCAGTTCTTC.

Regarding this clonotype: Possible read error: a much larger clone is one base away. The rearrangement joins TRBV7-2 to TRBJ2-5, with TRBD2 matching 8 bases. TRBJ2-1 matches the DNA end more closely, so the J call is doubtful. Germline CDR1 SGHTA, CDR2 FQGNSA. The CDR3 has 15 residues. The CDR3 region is CASNLLWGRGETQFF. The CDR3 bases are TGTGCCAGCAACCTACTTTGGGGGCGGGGGGAGACCCAGTTCTTC.

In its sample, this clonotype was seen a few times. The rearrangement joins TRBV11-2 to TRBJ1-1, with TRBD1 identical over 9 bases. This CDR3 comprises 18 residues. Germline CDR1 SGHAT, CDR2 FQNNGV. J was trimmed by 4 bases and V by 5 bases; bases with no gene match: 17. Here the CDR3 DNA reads TGTGCCAGCAGCAAGGGCGGGACAGGGCAATGGAGGATCACTGAAGCTTTCTTT. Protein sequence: CASSKGGTGQWRITEAFF.

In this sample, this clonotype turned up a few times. CDR3 loop: CASSLVPQGGGELFF. As DNA, the CDR3 is TGTGCCAGCAGCTTAGTGCCCCAGGGAGGCGGGGAGCTGTTTTTT. The genes are TRBV7-2 and TRBJ2-2; D may be TRBD2 (6 bases). Germline CDR1 is SGHTA and CDR2 is FQGNSA. The CDR3 has 15 residues. V was pared by 1 base and J by 7 bases, with 13 bases between.

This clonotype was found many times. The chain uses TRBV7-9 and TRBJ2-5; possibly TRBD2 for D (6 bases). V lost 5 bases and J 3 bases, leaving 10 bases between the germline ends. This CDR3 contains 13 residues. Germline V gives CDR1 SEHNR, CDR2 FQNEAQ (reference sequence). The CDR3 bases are TGTGCCAGCAGCCCAATAGCGGAAGAGACCCAGTACTTC. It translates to CASSPIAEETQYF.

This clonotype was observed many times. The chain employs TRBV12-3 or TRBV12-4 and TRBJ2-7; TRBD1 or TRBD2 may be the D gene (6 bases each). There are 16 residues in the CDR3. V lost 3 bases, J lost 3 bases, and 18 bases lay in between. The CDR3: CASSFGGPTQDYEQYF. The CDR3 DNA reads TGTGCCAGCAGTTTCGGGGGCCCCACTCAGGACTACGAGCAGTACTTC.

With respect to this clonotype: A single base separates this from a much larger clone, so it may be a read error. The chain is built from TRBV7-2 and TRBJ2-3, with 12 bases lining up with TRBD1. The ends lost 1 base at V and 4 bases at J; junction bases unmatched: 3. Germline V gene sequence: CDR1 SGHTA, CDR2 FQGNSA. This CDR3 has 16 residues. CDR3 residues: CASSLDGTGGPDTQYF. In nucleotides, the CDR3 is TGTGCCAGCAGCTTAGATGGGACAGGGGGCCCAGATACGCAGTATTTT.